One sample yielded the 24 T cell receptor beta chains listed below, sequenced in a study of shared clonotypes between healthy human individuals. Libraries were prepared by immunoSEQ multiplex PCR; TCRdb keeps only in-frame clonotypes and omits some of them. The table lists about half a million clones, approximately 77% of them singletons, with around 12% in the top ten. The sequenced sample consisted of PBMCs. These receptors all stem from a woman aged 40-49 years in good health. Some clones in this sample may be carry-over from other donors' samples.

The chain employs TRBV7-9 and TRBJ1-4; D is uncertain. Trimming took off 3 bases at V and 5 bases at J, with 7 bases between the two ends. CDR3 length equals 13 residues. Looked up from germline, CDR1 is SEHNR and CDR2 is FQNEAQ (reference sequence). The CDR3 nucleotides are TGTGCCAGCAGCTTGTCAGGAAATGAAAAACTGTTTTTT. Translating it yields CASSLSGNEKLFF.

As regards this clone: This is likely an artifact of a read error, given a far larger clone one base away. The chain is built from TRBV4-3 and TRBJ2-2, with D perhaps being TRBD1 or TRBD2 (5 bases each). CDR1 is LGHNA and CDR2 is YSLEER in the germline V gene. CDR3 length equals 14 residues. CDR3 coding DNA: TGCGCCAGCAGCCAAGACTACAGGCCCGGGGAGCTGCTTTTT. Its translation: CASSQDYRPGELLF.

This sequence joins TRBV20-1 and TRBJ2-1; D gene unclear. This CDR3 region has 11 residues. Germline V gives CDR1 DFQATT, CDR2 SNEGSKA (reference sequence). The germline V and J ends were trimmed by 4 bases and 5 bases, with 6 bases remaining between them. CDR3 protein: CSATLNNEQFF. The CDR3 nucleotides read TGCAGTGCTACCCTAAACAATGAGCAGTTCTTC.

V usage is TRBV4-1 and J usage is TRBJ2-3, with D possibly TRBD1 on 6 matching bases. The CDR3 is made up of 15 amino acids. Trimming stripped 2 bases from V and 0 bases from J, with 9 bases between. Germline loops: CDR1 MGHRA, CDR2 YSYEKL. CDR3 coding DNA: TGCGCCAGCAGCCAATTGGGGGCCAGCACAGATACGCAGTATTTT. Encoded protein: CASSQLGASTDTQYF.

The chain uses TRBV7-6 and TRBJ1-3; weak D call: TRBD1 (5 bases). Germline V gene lookup returns CDR1 SGHVS and CDR2 FNYEAQ. With 7 bases removed from V and 4 bases from J, the gap between germline ends came to 17 bases. The CDR3 extends over 15 amino acids. The CDR3 region has the DNA TGTGCCAGCAACGCCTCCAGGGCAACGGGAAACACCATATATTTT. Translation: CASNASRATGNTIYF.

V usage is TRBV4-1 and J usage is TRBJ2-5; 7 positions agree with TRBD2. Trimming removed 0 bases from V and 3 bases from J; junction bases left unmatched: 7. The CDR3 length is 16 residues. Per the germline V gene, CDR1 is MGHRA and CDR2 is YSYEKL. The CDR3 spells CASSQERGGRKETQYF. The CDR3 DNA sequence: TGCGCCAGCAGCCAAGAACGGGGAGGGCGGAAAGAGACCCAGTACTTC.

As concerns this clone: A far larger clone lies a single base away; this is likely a read error. The J gene is TRBJ2-7, the V gene TRBV18; possibly TRBD2 for D (6 bases). CDR3 length: 16 residues. Germline CDR1 is KGHSH and CDR2 is LQKENI. The CDR3: CASSPIGSGSGWERYF. The CDR3 nucleotides read TGTGCCAGCTCACCGATCGGTAGCGGCTCAGGGTGGGAGCGGTACTTC. The whole variable domain, filled in from reference TRBV18 and TRBJ2-7, reads NAGVMQNPRHLVRRRGQEARLRCSPMKGHSHVYWYRQLPEEGLKFMVYLQKENIIDESGMPKERFSAEFPKEGPSILRIQQVVRGDSAAYFCASSPIGSGSGWERYFGPGTRLTVT.

The genes are TRBV7-9 and TRBJ1-2; no reliable D call. The CDR3 loop spans 14 amino acids. The V and J ends lost 6 bases and 0 bases respectively, with 11 bases between them. Germline V gene sequence: CDR1 SEHNR, CDR2 FQNEAQ (reference sequence). The CDR3 DNA follows: TGTGCCAGCAGGCCCGACGGGTCTAACTATGGCTACACCTTC. Translating it yields CASRPDGSNYGYTF.

A remark on this clone: A far larger clone is one base from this, pointing to a likely read error. This CDR3 is also generated by other DNA sequences in the sample. The chain links TRBV2 to TRBJ1-2; no clear D gene. The CDR3 runs 14 residues. Germline CDR1 SNHLY, CDR2 FYNNEI. CDR3 DNA sequence: TGCGCCAGCGTCGACGGAGCCACTTTGTATGGCTACACCTTC. Its translation: CASVDGATLYGYTF. Complete variable domain (other parts from reference TRBV2 and TRBJ1-2): EPEVTQTPSHQVTQMGQEVILRCVPISNHLYFYWYRQILGQKVEFLVSFYNNEISEKSEIFDDQFSVERPDGSNFTLKIRSTKLEDSAMYFCASVDGATLYGYTFGSGTRLTVV.

CDR3 amino acids: CASSPGLAIDTQYF. The CDR3 region has the DNA TGTGCCAGCAGTCCCGGACTAGCGATAGATACGCAGTATTTT. The rearrangement uses TRBV28 and TRBJ2-3; 9 bases are a match to TRBD2. V shed 5 bases and J 5 bases; nucleotides not matched to a gene: 5. From germline, CDR1 is MDHEN and CDR2 SYDVKM. CDR3 length: 14 residues.

This clone was observed once. The chain couples TRBV13 to TRBJ2-1; 12 positions agree with TRBD2. The ends lost 5 bases at V and 9 bases at J; junction bases unmatched: 11. Germline CDR1 PRHDT, CDR2 FYEKMQ (reference sequence). This CDR3 comprises 16 residues. CDR3 coding DNA: TGTGCCAGCAGCCCAGGACTAGCGGGACCCCAGGGTGAGCAGTTCTTC. As protein: CASSPGLAGPQGEQFF.

The chain carries TRBV18 and TRBJ1-2; 7 bases are shared with TRBD1. The CDR3 is made up of 14 amino acids. Germline loops: CDR1 KGHSH, CDR2 LQKENI. The junction had 8 bases not matched to a gene; V was cut back by 5 bases and J by 5 bases. DNA for the CDR3: TGTGCCAGCTCAACTGACAGGGACGGGTATGGCTACACCTTC. Protein product: CASSTDRDGYGYTF. Filled out from reference TRBV18 and TRBJ1-2, the complete variable domain reads NAGVMQNPRHLVRRRGQEARLRCSPMKGHSHVYWYRQLPEEGLKFMVYLQKENIIDESGMPKERFSAEFPKEGPSILRIQQVVRGDSAAYFCASSTDRDGYGYTFGSGTRLTVV.

With regard to this clone: Just one base apart from a much larger clone, this may be a read error. In the same sample, other DNA sequences code for this CDR3. The chain joins TRBV7-2 to TRBJ2-3; 7 nucleotides agree with TRBD1. Germline-derived CDR1 and CDR2 are SGHTA and FQGNSA. V was clipped by 3 bases and J by 4 bases; unmatched bases: 4. This CDR3 spans 14 amino acids. This CDR3 reads CASSLRTGSDTQYF. DNA for the CDR3: TGTGCCAGCAGCTTGAGGACAGGTTCAGATACGCAGTATTTT.

This chain links TRBV14 with TRBJ1-1; the match to TRBD1 covers 7 bases. Losses at the gene ends were 0 bases for V and 4 bases for J; bases not matched to a gene: 11. Germline CDR1 SGHDN, CDR2 FVKESK. CDR3 length: 17 amino acids. This CDR3 is CASSQDVHRGMGTEAFF. The CDR3 coding sequence is TGTGCCAGCAGCCAAGATGTCCACAGGGGAATGGGCACTGAAGCTTTCTTT.

The V gene is TRBV6-6, the J gene TRBJ1-4, with 8 positions matching TRBD1. V was clipped by 5 bases and J by 8 bases; unmatched bases: 7. The V gene's germline CDR1 is MNHNY and CDR2 SVGAGI (reference sequence). The length of the CDR3 is 14 residues. In DNA, the CDR3 is TGTGCCAGCAGTACTACAGGGGGTCGAGAAAAACTGTTTTTT. This translates into CASSTTGGREKLFF.

A few counts support this clone. The chain links TRBV5-4 to TRBJ2-5; 9 bases agree with TRBD1. CDR3 length: 14 residues. Germline CDR1 reads SGHNT; CDR2 reads YYREEE (reference sequence). V lost 4 bases, J lost 5 bases, and 6 bases stayed unmatched. DNA of the CDR3: TGTGCCAGCAGCCAAGGGGACAGGGATGAGACCCAGTACTTC. This encodes CASSQGDRDETQYF. The full variable domain, with the rest looked up from reference TRBV5-4 and TRBJ2-5, is ETGVTQSPTHLIKTRGQQVTLRCSSQSGHNTVSWYQQALGQGPQFIFQYYREEENGRGNFPPRFSGLQFPNYSSELNVNALELDDSALYLCASSQGDRDETQYFGPGTRLLVL.

The chain joins TRBV7-2 to TRBJ1-1; D is unclear. CDR1 is SGHTA and CDR2 is FQGNSA in the germline V gene. Trimming cost V 5 bases and J 0 bases, with 16 bases left between them. The CDR3 has 16 amino acids. CDR3 protein: CASSQLAGQLNTEAFF. The CDR3 bases are TGTGCCAGCAGCCAACTCGCCGGTCAGCTGAACACTGAAGCTTTCTTT. The full variable domain, completed using reference TRBV7-2 and TRBJ1-1, is GAGVSQSPSNKVTEKGKDVELRCDPISGHTALYWYRQSLGQGLEFLIYFQGNSAPDKSGLPSDRFSAERTGGSVSTLTIQRTQQEDSAVYLCASSQLAGQLNTEAFFGQGTRLTVV.

In this sample, this clone turned up once. The gene calls are TRBV9 and TRBJ2-3; 7 bases agree with TRBD2. V dropped 4 bases and J dropped 5; count of bases not matched to a gene: 10. Germline V gene sequence: CDR1 SGDLS, CDR2 YYNGEE. CDR3 length: 15 residues. This CDR3 is CASSPGAGVVDTQYF. The CDR3 DNA reads as TGTGCCAGCAGCCCCGGGGCGGGAGTGGTAGATACGCAGTATTTT.

The chain uses TRBV5-1 and TRBJ1-1; weak D call: TRBD1 (5 bases). CDR3 length: 16 amino acids. CDR1 SGHRS and CDR2 YFSETQ come from the germline V gene. V lost 1 base, J lost 0 bases, and 13 bases lay in between. The CDR3 DNA reads TGCGCCAGCAGCTTGTTTGGGGGGAGGATGAACACTGAAGCTTTCTTT. Protein: CASSLFGGRMNTEAFF.

The rearrangement joins TRBV28 to TRBJ2-1, with 7 bases matching TRBD2. The J segment lost 4 bases and the V segment lost 10 bases, leaving 13 bases of the junction unmatched. The CDR3 length is 15 residues. Germline V lookup: CDR1 MDHEN, CDR2 SYDVKM. Here the CDR3 DNA reads TGTGCCACTCGGCCGGGACTAAGGGTTTACAATGAGCAGTTCTTC. Protein: CATRPGLRVYNEQFF.

The gene calls are TRBV18 and TRBJ2-2; possibly TRBD1 for D (6 bases). The V gene's germline CDR1 is KGHSH and CDR2 LQKENI. Trimming shortened V by 3 bases and J by 6 bases, and 14 bases separated the two germline ends. CDR3 length: 15 amino acids. The CDR3 here is CASSPTGHPPGELFF. As DNA, the CDR3 is TGTGCCAGCTCACCCACGGGACACCCCCCCGGGGAGCTGTTTTTT.

The chain couples TRBV19 to TRBJ2-5; TRBD2 aligns across 7 bases. The CDR3 loop spans 17 amino acids. CDR1 is LNHDA and CDR2 is SQIVND in the germline V gene (reference sequence). V shed 10 bases and J 0 bases; nucleotides not matched to a gene: 17. CDR3 sequence: CATSAEAGVGYQETQYF. CDR3 sequence (DNA): TGTGCCACTTCCGCGGAGGCGGGAGTGGGGTACCAAGAGACCCAGTACTTC. Together with reference TRBV19 and TRBJ2-5, the CDR3 gives the full variable domain: DGGITQSPKYLFRKEGQNVTLSCEQNLNHDAMYWYRQDPGQGLRLIYYSQIVNDFQKGDIAEGYSVSREKKESFPLTVTSAQKNPTAFYLCATSAEAGVGYQETQYFGPGTRLLVL.

The chain carries TRBV28 and TRBJ2-7; a weak D match, TRBD2 (5 bases). The CDR3 extends over 12 amino acids. The germline gives CDR1 MDHEN, CDR2 SYDVKM. V was trimmed by 6 bases and J by 9 bases, leaving 15 bases between them. CDR3 loop: CASRTQQRPQYF. CDR3 coding DNA: TGTGCCAGCAGGACCCAACAGCGGCCGCAGTACTTC.

This sequence joins TRBV6-6 and TRBJ1-1; 9 positions match TRBD1. The CDR3 spans 15 residues. J gave up 4 bases and V 2 bases, and 5 bases lay outside the gene matches. The germline V gene has CDR1 MNHNY and CDR2 SVGAGI (reference sequence). The CDR3 protein is CASSYDRGGSTEAFF. The CDR3 nucleotides read TGTGCCAGCAGTTACGACAGGGGGGGAAGCACTGAAGCTTTCTTT.